The rows below give T cell receptor beta chains drawn from one sample of a study of T cell repertoires in breast cancer. TCRdb fed the emulsion pairing reads into MiXCR, producing one record per CDR3 protein. The sample includes approximately 4,000 distinct CDR3 sequences, about a third of them seen just once. Source material: CD8+ T cells. Receptors were obtained from a pool of human donors with breast cancer or a healthy control (not recorded which). The CDR3 runs from the conserved cysteine through the conserved F or W. Each record gives: V gene, J gene, D gene, clone size, CDR3 protein, CDR3 DNA. The D gene is left open where the match is weak. Clone size is stated in some rows and not others, as once, few, many or a class when expanded.

v_gene: TRBV6-5
j_gene: TRBJ1-3
d_gene: -
abundance: many
CDR3aa: CASSYSPTGSGNTIYF
CDR3nt: TGTGCCAGCAGTTACAGCCCCACAGGGAGTGGAAACACCATATATTTT

v_gene: TRBV7-3
j_gene: TRBJ2-1
d_gene: -
abundance: many
CDR3aa: CASSSLPSRRNEQFF
CDR3nt: TGTGCCAGCAGCTCCCTACCGTCGAGGAGGAATGAGCAGTTCTTC

v_gene: TRBV12-3/TRBV12-4
j_gene: TRBJ2-4
d_gene: -
abundance: many
CDR3aa: CASRVRQYPALAKNIQYF
CDR3nt: TGTGCCAGCAGGGTCAGACAGTACCCAGCTCTAGCCAAAAACATTCAGTACTTC

v_gene: TRBV19
j_gene: TRBJ2-5
d_gene: -
abundance: -
CDR3aa: CASSARHQETQYF
CDR3nt: TGTGCCAGTAGTGCAAGACACCAAGAGACCCAGTACTTC

v_gene: TRBV29-1
j_gene: TRBJ2-1
d_gene: TRBD1
abundance: -
CDR3aa: CSVVVGQTYNEQFF
CDR3nt: TGCAGCGTTGTAGTGGGACAGACCTACAATGAGCAGTTCTTC

v_gene: TRBV15
j_gene: TRBJ2-5
d_gene: TRBD2
abundance: many
CDR3aa: CATSRVSSGGAVKTQYF
CDR3nt: TGTGCCACCAGCAGGGTATCTAGCGGGGGGGCCGTGAAGACCCAGTACTTC

v_gene: TRBV27
j_gene: TRBJ2-7
d_gene: TRBD1
abundance: -
CDR3aa: CASSLRTGSYEQYF
CDR3nt: TGTGCCAGCAGTTTGCGGACAGGGTCCTACGAGCAGTACTTC

v_gene: TRBV29-1
j_gene: TRBJ1-5
d_gene: -
abundance: few
CDR3aa: CSVASVPGQPQHF
CDR3nt: TGCAGCGTTGCATCAGTACCGGGGCAGCCCCAGCATTTT

v_gene: TRBV11-1
j_gene: TRBJ2-1
d_gene: TRBD2
abundance: -
CDR3aa: CASSQDRVGGLAGGYADEQFF
CDR3nt: TGCGCCAGCAGCCAGGATCGGGTGGGGGGGCTAGCGGGGGGTTACGCGGATGAGCAGTTCTTC

v_gene: TRBV27
j_gene: TRBJ1-2
d_gene: -
abundance: many
CDR3aa: CASSLSRDGLRSGYTF
CDR3nt: TGTGCCAGCAGTTTGTCTCGGGACGGACTACGGTCTGGCTACACCTTC

v_gene: TRBV2
j_gene: TRBJ2-5
d_gene: TRBD2
abundance: -
CDR3aa: CASRLSGGTKAQYF
CDR3nt: TGTGCCAGCAGGTTAAGCGGGGGGACGAAGGCCCAGTACTTC

v_gene: TRBV9
j_gene: TRBJ2-7
d_gene: TRBD1
abundance: many
CDR3aa: CASSPRDSGSYEQYF
CDR3nt: TGTGCCAGCAGCCCCCGGGACAGCGGATCCTACGAGCAGTACTTC

v_gene: TRBV3-1
j_gene: TRBJ2-2
d_gene: -
abundance: -
CDR3aa: CASSQAVGVVTGELFF
CDR3nt: TGTGCCAGCAGCCAAGCGGTCGGGGTCGTCACCGGGGAGCTGTTTTTT

v_gene: TRBV12-3/TRBV12-4
j_gene: TRBJ2-2
d_gene: -
abundance: medium-sized
CDR3aa: CASSLGASNTGELFF
CDR3nt: TGTGCCAGCAGTCTCGGGGCCTCGAACACCGGGGAGCTGTTTTTT

v_gene: TRBV19
j_gene: TRBJ1-1
d_gene: TRBD1
abundance: -
CDR3aa: CASSPGQGGLGAFF
CDR3nt: TGTGCCAGTTCCCCGGGACAGGGGGGATTGGGAGCTTTCTTT

v_gene: TRBV11-3
j_gene: TRBJ2-3
d_gene: TRBD2
abundance: many
CDR3aa: CASSSEVAGAPRSTDTQYF
CDR3nt: TGTGCCAGCAGCTCAGAGGTAGCGGGGGCCCCCCGTAGCACAGATACGCAGTATTTT

v_gene: TRBV7-7
j_gene: TRBJ2-5
d_gene: -
abundance: -
CDR3aa: CASSDSTGRIEIQYF
CDR3nt: TGTGCTAGCAGCGACTCGACAGGTCGGATAGAGATCCAGTACTTC

v_gene: TRBV20-1
j_gene: TRBJ2-1
d_gene: TRBD1
abundance: few
CDR3aa: CSTNGQANNEQFF
CDR3nt: TGCAGTACGAACGGACAGGCCAACAATGAGCAGTTCTTC